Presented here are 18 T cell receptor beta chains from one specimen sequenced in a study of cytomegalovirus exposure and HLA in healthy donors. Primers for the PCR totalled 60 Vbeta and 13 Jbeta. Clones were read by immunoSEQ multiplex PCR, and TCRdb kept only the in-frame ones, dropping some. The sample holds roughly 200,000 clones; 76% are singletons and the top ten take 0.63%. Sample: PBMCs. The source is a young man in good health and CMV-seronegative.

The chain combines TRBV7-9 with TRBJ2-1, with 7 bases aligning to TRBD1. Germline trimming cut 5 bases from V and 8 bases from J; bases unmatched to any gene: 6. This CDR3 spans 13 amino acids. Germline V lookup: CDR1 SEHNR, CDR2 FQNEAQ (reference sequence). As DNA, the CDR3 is TGTGCCAGCAGCATGGGACAGTTCCATGAGCAGTTCTTC. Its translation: CASSMGQFHEQFF.

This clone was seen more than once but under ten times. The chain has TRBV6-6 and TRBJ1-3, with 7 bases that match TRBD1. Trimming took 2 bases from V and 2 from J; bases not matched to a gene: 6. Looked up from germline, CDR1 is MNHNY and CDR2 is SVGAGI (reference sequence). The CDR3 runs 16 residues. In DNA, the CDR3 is TGTGCCAGCAGTTACCCAATGACAGGGACTGGAAACACCATATATTTT. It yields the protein CASSYPMTGTGNTIYF.

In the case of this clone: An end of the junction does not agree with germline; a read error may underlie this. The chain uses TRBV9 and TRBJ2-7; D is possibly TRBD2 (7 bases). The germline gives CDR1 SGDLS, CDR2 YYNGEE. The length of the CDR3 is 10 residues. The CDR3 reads CGAGAHEQYF. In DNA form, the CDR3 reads TGCGGGGCGGGGGCCCACGAGCAGTACTTC.

The CDR3 coding sequence is TGTGCCAGCAGCTTAGCGGACAGGATTGGAAACACCATATATTTT. This encodes CASSLADRIGNTIYF. The V call is TRBV7-9, the J call TRBJ1-3; TRBD1 agrees at 7 bases. This CDR3 has 15 amino acids. Trimming cost V 0 bases and J 3 bases; bases outside gene matches: 2. The germline V gene encodes CDR1 SEHNR and CDR2 FQNEAQ (reference sequence).

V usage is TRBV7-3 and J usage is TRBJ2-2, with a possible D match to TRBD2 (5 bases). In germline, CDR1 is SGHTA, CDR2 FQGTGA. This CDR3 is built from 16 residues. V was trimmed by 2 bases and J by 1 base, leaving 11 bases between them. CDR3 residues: CASSLGGRENTGELFF. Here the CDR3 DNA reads TGTGCCAGCAGCTTAGGCGGCCGGGAGAACACCGGGGAGCTGTTTTTT.

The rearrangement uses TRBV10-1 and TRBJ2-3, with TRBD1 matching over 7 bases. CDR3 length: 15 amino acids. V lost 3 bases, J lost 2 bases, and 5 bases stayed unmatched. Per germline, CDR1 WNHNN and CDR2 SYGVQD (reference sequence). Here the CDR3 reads CASSDGQGDTDTQYF. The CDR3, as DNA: TGCGCCAGCAGTGACGGGCAGGGGGACACAGATACGCAGTATTTT.

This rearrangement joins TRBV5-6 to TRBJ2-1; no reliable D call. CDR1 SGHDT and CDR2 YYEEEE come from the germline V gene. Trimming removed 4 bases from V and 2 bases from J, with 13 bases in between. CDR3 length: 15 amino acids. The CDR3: CASSAVRSPYNEQFF. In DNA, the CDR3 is TGTGCCAGCAGCGCGGTAAGGAGTCCCTACAATGAGCAGTTCTTC. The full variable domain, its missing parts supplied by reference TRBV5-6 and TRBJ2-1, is DAGVTQSPTHLIKTRGQQVTLRCSPKSGHDTVSWYQQALGQGPQFIFQYYEEEERQRGNFPDRFSGHQFPNYSSELNVNALLLGDSALYLCASSAVRSPYNEQFFGPGTRLTVL.

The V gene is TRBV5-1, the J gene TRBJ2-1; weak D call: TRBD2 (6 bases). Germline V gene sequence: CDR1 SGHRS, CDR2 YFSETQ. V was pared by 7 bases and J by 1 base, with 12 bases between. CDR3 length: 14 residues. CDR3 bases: TGCGCCAGCGGCGGGACGGGATCCTACAATGAGCAGTTCTTC. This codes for CASGGTGSYNEQFF.

The CDR3 DNA reads TGTGCCAGCAGTTTAGGGTGGGCGGTTGGGGAGTACGGGGAGCTGTTTTTT. The encoded protein is CASSLGWAVGEYGELFF. V usage is TRBV27 and J usage is TRBJ2-2; weak D call: TRBD2 (5 bases). The CDR3 extends over 17 amino acids. The V end lost 2 bases, the J end lost 7 bases, and 20 bases lay between the germline ends. Germline loops: CDR1 MNHEY, CDR2 SMNVEV (reference sequence).

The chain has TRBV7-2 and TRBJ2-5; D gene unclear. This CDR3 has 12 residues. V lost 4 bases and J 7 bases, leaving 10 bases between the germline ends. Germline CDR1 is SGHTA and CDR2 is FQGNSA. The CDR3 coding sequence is TGTGCCAGCAGCTCGGTGGTTGGGACCCAGTACTTC. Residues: CASSSVVGTQYF.

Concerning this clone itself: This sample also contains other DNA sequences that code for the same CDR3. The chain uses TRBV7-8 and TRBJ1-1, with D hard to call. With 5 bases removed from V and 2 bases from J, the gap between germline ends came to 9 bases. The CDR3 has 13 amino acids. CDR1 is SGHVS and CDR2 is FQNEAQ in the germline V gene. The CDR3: CASSPNRNTEAFF. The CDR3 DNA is TGTGCCAGCAGCCCGAACAGAAACACTGAAGCTTTCTTT.

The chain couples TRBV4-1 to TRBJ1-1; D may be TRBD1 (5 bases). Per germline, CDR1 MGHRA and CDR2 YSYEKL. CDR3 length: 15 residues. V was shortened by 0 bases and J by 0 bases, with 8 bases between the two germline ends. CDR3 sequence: CASSQDRTLNTEAFF. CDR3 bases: TGCGCCAGCAGCCAAGATAGGACACTGAACACTGAAGCTTTCTTT.

This CDR3 is CASCRDRGRYEQYF. In nucleotides, the CDR3 is TGTGCCAGCTGCCGGGACAGGGGGCGCTACGAGCAGTACTTC. The J gene is TRBJ2-5, the V gene TRBV2, with 12 bases lining up with TRBD1. Judging by the DNA end, TRBJ2-7 fits better; the J call may be wrong. The CDR3 loop spans 14 amino acids. The germline V gene has CDR1 SNHLY and CDR2 FYNNEI.

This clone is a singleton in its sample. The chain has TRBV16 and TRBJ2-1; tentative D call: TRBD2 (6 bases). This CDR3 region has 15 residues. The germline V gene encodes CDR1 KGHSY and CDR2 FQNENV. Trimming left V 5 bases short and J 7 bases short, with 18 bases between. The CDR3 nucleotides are TGTGCCAGCAGCGAAACCGGGCGGGACGGTAATGAGCAGTTCTTC. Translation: CASSETGRDGNEQFF.

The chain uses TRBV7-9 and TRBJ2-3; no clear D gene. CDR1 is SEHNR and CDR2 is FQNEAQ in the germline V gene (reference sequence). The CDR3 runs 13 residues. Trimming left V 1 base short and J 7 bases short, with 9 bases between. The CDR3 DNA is TGTGCCAGCAGCTTAGTGGGCAATCATACGCAGTATTTT. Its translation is CASSLVGNHTQYF.

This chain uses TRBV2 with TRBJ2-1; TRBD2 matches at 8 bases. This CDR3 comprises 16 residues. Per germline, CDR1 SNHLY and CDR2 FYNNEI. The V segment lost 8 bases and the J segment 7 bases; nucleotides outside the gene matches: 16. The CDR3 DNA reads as TGTGCCAGCGGATCCGGGACTAGTTGGAGCAGAAATGAGCAGTTCTTC. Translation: CASGSGTSWSRNEQFF.

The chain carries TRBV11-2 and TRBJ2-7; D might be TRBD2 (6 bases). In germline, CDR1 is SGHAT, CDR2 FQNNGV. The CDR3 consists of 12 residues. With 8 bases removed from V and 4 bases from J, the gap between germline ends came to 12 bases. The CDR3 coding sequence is TGTGCCAGCGCATCCGGGGGATACGAGCAGTACTTC. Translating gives CASASGGYEQYF.

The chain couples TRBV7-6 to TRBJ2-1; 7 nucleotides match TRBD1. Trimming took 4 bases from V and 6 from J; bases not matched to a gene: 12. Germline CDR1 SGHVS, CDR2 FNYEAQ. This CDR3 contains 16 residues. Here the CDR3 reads CASSSREIGTVNEQFF. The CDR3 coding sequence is TGTGCCAGCAGCTCCCGTGAGATCGGGACAGTCAATGAGCAGTTCTTC.